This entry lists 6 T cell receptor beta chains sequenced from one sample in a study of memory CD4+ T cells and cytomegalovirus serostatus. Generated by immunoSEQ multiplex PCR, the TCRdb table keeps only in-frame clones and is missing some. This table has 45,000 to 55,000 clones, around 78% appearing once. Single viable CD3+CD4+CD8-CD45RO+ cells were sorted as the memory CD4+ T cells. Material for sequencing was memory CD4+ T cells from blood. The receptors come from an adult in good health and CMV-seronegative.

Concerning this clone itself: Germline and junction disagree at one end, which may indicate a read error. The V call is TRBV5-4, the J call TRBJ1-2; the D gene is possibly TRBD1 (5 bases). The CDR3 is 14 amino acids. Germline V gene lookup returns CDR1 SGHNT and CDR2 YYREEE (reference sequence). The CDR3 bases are TGTGCCAGCAGTTTGGAGGGGTATAACTATGGCTACACCTTC. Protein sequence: CASSLEGYNYGYTF.

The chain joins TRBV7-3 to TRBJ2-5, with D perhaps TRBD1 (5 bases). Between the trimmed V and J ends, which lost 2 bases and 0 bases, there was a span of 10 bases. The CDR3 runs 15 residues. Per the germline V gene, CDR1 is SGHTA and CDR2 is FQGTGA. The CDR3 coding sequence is TGTGCCAGCAGCTTACAGGGCCGGGACCAAGAGACCCAGTACTTC. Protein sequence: CASSLQGRDQETQYF.

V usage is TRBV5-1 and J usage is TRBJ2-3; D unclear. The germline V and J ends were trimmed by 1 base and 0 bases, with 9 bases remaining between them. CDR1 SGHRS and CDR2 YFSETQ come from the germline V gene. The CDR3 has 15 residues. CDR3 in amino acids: CASSLSQTSTDTQYF. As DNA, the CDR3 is TGCGCCAGCAGCTTGAGTCAGACTAGCACAGATACGCAGTATTTT.

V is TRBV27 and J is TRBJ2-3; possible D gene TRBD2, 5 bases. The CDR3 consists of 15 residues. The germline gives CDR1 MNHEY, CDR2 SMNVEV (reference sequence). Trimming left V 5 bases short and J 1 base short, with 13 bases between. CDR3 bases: TGTGCCAGCAGTCTCGACTACTTCGGCACAGATACGCAGTATTTT. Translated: CASSLDYFGTDTQYF.

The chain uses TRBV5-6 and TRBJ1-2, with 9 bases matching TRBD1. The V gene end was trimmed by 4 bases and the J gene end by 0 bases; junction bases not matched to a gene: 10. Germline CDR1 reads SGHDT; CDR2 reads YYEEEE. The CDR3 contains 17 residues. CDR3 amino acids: CASSRLQGAKANYGYTF. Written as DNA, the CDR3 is TGTGCCAGCAGCAGACTACAGGGGGCGAAAGCTAACTATGGCTACACCTTC.

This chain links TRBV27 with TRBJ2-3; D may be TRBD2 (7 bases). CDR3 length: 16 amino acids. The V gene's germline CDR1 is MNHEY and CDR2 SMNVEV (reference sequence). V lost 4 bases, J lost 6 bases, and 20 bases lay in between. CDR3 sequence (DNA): TGTGCCAGCAGTTCACACTCTAGCGGAGGGGGGGATACGCAGTATTTT. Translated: CASSSHSSGGGDTQYF.